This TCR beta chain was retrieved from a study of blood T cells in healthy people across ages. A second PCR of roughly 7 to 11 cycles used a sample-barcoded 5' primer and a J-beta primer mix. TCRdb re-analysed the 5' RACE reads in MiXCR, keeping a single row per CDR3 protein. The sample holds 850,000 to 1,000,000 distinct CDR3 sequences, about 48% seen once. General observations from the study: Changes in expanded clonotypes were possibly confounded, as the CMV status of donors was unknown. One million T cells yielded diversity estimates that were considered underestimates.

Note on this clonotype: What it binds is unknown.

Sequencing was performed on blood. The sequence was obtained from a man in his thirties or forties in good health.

CDR3 in amino acids: CSARAGTSATYEQYF. CDR3 bases: TGCAGTGCTAGAGCCGGGACCTCAGCTACCTACGAGCAGTACTTC. This chain joins TRBV20-1 and TRBJ2-7, with D perhaps given as TRBD1 or TRBD2 (5 bases each). The CDR3 has 15 residues. The germline gives CDR1 DFQATT, CDR2 SNEGSKA (reference sequence). The V end was cut by 1 base, the J end by 2 bases, with 15 bases between.